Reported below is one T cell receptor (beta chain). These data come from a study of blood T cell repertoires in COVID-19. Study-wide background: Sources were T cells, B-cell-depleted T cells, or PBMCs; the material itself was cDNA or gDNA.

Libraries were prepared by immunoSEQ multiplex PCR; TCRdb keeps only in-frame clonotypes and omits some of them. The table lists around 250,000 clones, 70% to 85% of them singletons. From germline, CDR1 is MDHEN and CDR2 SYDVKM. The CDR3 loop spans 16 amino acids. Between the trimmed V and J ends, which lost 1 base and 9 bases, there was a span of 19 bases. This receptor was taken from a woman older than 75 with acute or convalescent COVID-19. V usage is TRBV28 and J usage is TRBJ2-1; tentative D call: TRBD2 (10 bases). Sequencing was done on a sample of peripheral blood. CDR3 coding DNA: TGTGCCAGCAGTTTATACAGGGGGCTAGCGGGAGTTGAGCAGTTCTTC. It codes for CASSLYRGLAGVEQFF.